Presented here are 2 T cell receptor beta chains from one specimen sequenced in a study of Ad26.COV2.S vaccination and SARS-CoV-2 variants. Profiling relied on immunoSEQ multiplex PCR, and the TCRdb table lists in-frame clones only, not all of them. The sample has about 370,000 clones, around 91% seen once. Treatment specified: roughly 20 received Ad26.COV2.S at low or high dose, single or two shots; several received placebo; per-sample allocation not given. Collection of the samples took place on day 63 after the first injection of vaccine or placebo. This specimen consisted of peripheral blood, obtained in a trial of Ad26.COV2.S vaccine versus placebo. The receptors shown here come from a person aged 18-60 years who received the Ad26.COV2.S COVID-19 vaccine or a placebo.

This sequence joins TRBV13 and TRBJ1-1, with D possibly matching TRBD1 (6 bases). Per germline, CDR1 PRHDT and CDR2 FYEKMQ (reference sequence). The CDR3 consists of 12 residues. V was pared by 5 bases and J by 8 bases, with 12 bases between. CDR3 amino acids: CASSAGGAEAFF. The CDR3 DNA is TGTGCCAGCAGCGCGGGGGGGGCAGAAGCTTTCTTT.

The chain uses TRBV6-5 and TRBJ2-7, with D possibly TRBD2 on 6 matching bases. Germline values: CDR1 MNHEY, CDR2 SVGAGI. The CDR3 is made up of 15 amino acids. The V and J ends lost 7 bases and 0 bases respectively, with 16 bases between them. The CDR3 here is CASTSGLASSYEQYF. In DNA form, the CDR3 reads TGTGCCAGCACCTCGGGACTGGCAAGCTCCTACGAGCAGTACTTC.